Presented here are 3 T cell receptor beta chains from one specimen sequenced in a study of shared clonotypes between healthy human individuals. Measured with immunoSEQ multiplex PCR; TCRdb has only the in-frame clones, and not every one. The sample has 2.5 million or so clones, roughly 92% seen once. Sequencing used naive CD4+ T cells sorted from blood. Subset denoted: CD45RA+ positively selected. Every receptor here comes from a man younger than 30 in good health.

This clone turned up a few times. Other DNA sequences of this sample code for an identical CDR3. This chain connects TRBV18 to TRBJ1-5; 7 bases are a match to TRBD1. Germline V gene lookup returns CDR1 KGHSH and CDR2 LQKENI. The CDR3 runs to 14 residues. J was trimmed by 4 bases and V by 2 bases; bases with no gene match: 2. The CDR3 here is CASSPGQANQPQHF. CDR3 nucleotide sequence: TGTGCCAGCTCACCAGGACAGGCGAATCAGCCCCAGCATTTT. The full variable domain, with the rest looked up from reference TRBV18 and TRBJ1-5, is NAGVMQNPRHLVRRRGQEARLRCSPMKGHSHVYWYRQLPEEGLKFMVYLQKENIIDESGMPKERFSAEFPKEGPSILRIQQVVRGDSAAYFCASSPGQANQPQHFGDGTRLSIL.

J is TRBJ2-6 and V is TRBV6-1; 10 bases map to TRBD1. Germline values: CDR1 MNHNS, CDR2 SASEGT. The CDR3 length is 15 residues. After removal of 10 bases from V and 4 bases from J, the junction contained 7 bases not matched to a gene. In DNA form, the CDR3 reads TGTGCCACGGGACAGGGGAAGGCCGGGGCCAACGTCCTGACTTTC. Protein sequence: CATGQGKAGANVLTF.

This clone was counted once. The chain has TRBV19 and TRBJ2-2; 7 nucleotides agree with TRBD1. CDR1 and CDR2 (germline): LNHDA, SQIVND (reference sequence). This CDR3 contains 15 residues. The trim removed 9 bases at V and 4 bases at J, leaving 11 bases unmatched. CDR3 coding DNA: TGTGCCAGCACAGGGGCCCACAGTTTCACCGGGGAGCTGTTTTTT. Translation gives CASTGAHSFTGELFF.